This TCR beta chain was recovered during a study of T cells after yellow fever vaccination. Study information: Preparation used SMART-Seq v4 Ultra Low Input for the low-cell-number fractions.

5'RACE template switching generated TCR cDNA, adding a universal primer site and UMIs. One entry per CDR3 protein, called by TCRdb with MiXCR from the 5' RACE reads. The sample gives about 150,000 distinct CDR3 sequences, about 6% of which show up once; under 3% is in the top ten. Study conclusions and caveats: Clones that expanded after primary vaccination mostly reappeared after the booster (around 96% CD4, 80% to 90% CD8). A small share of clonotypes appeared in both CD4 and CD8 compartments.

Losses at the gene ends were 5 bases for V and 0 bases for J; bases not matched to a gene: 10. Germline V lookup: CDR1 LGHNT, CDR2 FRNRAP. This CDR3 is 17 amino acids long. As concerns this clonotype: Antigen: not known.

The chain is built from TRBV12-5 and TRBJ1-1; 9 positions match TRBD1. This specimen was CD4+ T cells sorted from PBMCs, taken on the day of the first yellow fever vaccination. This TCR derives from a man between 18 and 35 years old who received the YFV17D yellow fever vaccine. The CDR3 here is CASGQDTGGRMNTEAFF. The CDR3 DNA reads TGTGCTAGTGGTCAAGATACAGGGGGCCGAATGAACACTGAAGCTTTCTTT.